This T cell receptor beta chain originates from a study of T-cell memory formation after mild COVID-19. General study results and limits: CM and EM subsets held most contracting CD4+ clones; EMRA held CD8+ ones. In pre-infection memory, a portion of responding clones appeared, which suggested that cross-reactive memory joined. For second-wave clones that peaked at day 37, SARS-CoV-2 specificity went unverified.

From 5'RACE with constant-segment primers came TCR alpha and TCR beta cDNA libraries that carried sample barcodes and UMIs. TCRdb itself ran the 5' RACE reads through MiXCR, one entry per CDR3 protein. The table shows hundreds of thousands of distinct CDR3 sequences, with over 15% occurring only once. Germline V gives CDR1 SGHTA, CDR2 FQGNSA. Trimming shortened V by 2 bases and J by 8 bases, and 15 bases separated the two germline ends. The length of the CDR3 is 14 residues. Remarks on this clonotype: The antigen remains unidentified.

The chain is built from TRBV7-2 and TRBJ1-2, with D unresolved. Material for sequencing was PBMCs or a T cell subset sorted from them (not recorded which). The receptor's source is a man between 18 and 29 years old who had mild COVID-19 (a few samples of this study predate the infection). Cell type and time point are not known. This CDR3 is CASSLLSIGSGYTF. The DNA of the CDR3 is TGTGCCAGCAGCTTATTAAGCATAGGGTCCGGCTACACCTTC.